The clone carrying this TCR beta chain was picked up one time. Its antigen is not identified. The data were obtained in a study of T cell repertoires in cytomegalovirus infection. Study-wide background: Recently identified HLA-C-restricted CMV epitopes were among the peptides used. Public TCR beta signatures were indicative of both CMV infection and a matching HLA type.

Study findings and constraints: Frequencies of public TCR beta families were cumulated, and this identified carriers of CMV plus the relevant HLA. CMV-specific TCR beta clonotypes restricted by HLA-C were the ones dominating the ex vivo response.

TCRdb called the reads again in MiXCR, with one record for every CDR3 protein. The sample has about 280,000 distinct CDR3 sequences, roughly a fifth seen once. Germline lookup yields CDR1 LNHDA and CDR2 SQIVND (reference sequence). The V end was cut by 4 bases, the J end by 6 bases, with 15 bases between. The CDR3 has 15 amino acids. The specimen was cultured PBMCs, collected from culture after CMV antigen stimulation. This clonotype was obtained from a human donor in good health (CMV status not recorded). Some clones in this sample may be carry-over from other donors' samples. The genes are TRBV19 and TRBJ2-2; weak D call: TRBD1 (5 bases). The CDR3 loop is CASSTEWSRAGELFF. For the CDR3, the DNA is TGTGCCAGTAGTACCGAGTGGAGCAGGGCCGGGGAGCTGTTTTTT.